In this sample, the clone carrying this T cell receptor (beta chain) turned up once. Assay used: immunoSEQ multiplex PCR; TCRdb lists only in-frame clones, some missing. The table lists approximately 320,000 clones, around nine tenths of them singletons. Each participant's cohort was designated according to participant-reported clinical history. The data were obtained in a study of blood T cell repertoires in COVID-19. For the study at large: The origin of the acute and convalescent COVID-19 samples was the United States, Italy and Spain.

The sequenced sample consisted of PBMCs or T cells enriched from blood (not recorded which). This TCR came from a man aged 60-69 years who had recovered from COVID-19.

CDR3 loop: CASSPGQTYGYTF. Written as DNA, the CDR3 is TGTGCCAGCAGTCCGGGACAGACTTATGGCTACACCTTC. The genes are TRBV28 and TRBJ1-2; 7 bases fit TRBD1. Germline trimming cut 5 bases from V and 5 bases from J; bases unmatched to any gene: 5. The CDR3 has 13 amino acids. Per the germline V gene, CDR1 is MDHEN and CDR2 is SYDVKM.